The rows below give T cell receptor beta chains drawn from one sample of a study of T-cell reconstitution after alpha-beta-depleted transplantation in children. In TCRdb, the PCR reads were re-called with MiXCR into one record per CDR3 protein. Seen here are 450,000 to 700,000 distinct CDR3 sequences, about a quarter observed once, and the top ten hold around a third. Sequenced here: PBMCs, sampled before TCRalphabeta/CD19-depleted stem cell transplant. Every receptor here comes from a boy in the first two years of life with Wiskott-Aldrich syndrome, due to receive a stem cell transplant. Both conserved end residues are part of each CDR3. A D gene is named only where the DNA matches it firmly. The listing skips clone size in some rows; elsewhere it reads once, few, many or a size class.

j_call v_call clone_size d_call cdr3_nt cdr3_aa
TRBJ2-3 TRBV7-2 NA TRBD1 TGTGGCAGCAGCTTAGGTACGACAGGGGGCAAGACAGATACGCAGTATTTT CGSSLGTTGGKTDTQYF
TRBJ2-6 TRBV4-1 NA NA TGCGCCAGCAGCCACCAGGGCTCTGGGGCCAACGTCCTGACTTTC CASSHQGSGANVLTF
TRBJ2-2 TRBV10-3 few TRBD1 TGTGCCATCAGTGTCTCCAGGGGGACCGGGGAGCTGTTTTTT CAISVSRGTGELFF
TRBJ2-3 TRBV5-5 few NA TGTGCCAGCAGCTTGGGGGAAGATACGCAGTATTTT CASSLGEDTQYF
TRBJ1-1 TRBV6-9 NA TRBD1 TGTGCCAGCAGTTATTTCGGGACAGGGGACTCTGAAGCTTTCTTT CASSYFGTGDSEAFF
TRBJ2-1 TRBV7-2 few NA TGTGCCAGCAGCTTAGCGCCTTCCAGCGATGAGCAGTTCTTC CASSLAPSSDEQFF
TRBJ2-3 TRBV7-2 few NA TGTGCCAGCAGTTGGGCAGTTAGCGAGGCAGATACGCAGTATTTT CASSWAVSEADTQYF
TRBJ2-7 TRBV20-1 NA NA TGCAGTGCTAGAGTAACAGACTCCTACGAGCAGTACTTC CSARVTDSYEQYF
TRBJ1-3 TRBV7-3 NA NA TGTGCCAGCAGCCTCTCTACTGGAAACACCATATATTTT CASSLSTGNTIYF
TRBJ2-1 TRBV7-6 few NA TGTGCCAGCAGCTTGGGTTCGGTGGTCAATGAGCAGTTCTTC CASSLGSVVNEQFF
TRBJ2-1 TRBV5-1 NA TRBD2 TGCGCCAGCAGCTTGGGGGGACTAGCGCAAGTTTCCTACAATGAGCAGTTCTTC CASSLGGLAQVSYNEQFF
TRBJ1-5 TRBV6-2/TRBV6-3 NA TRBD1 TGTGCCAGCAGTTATGGTACAGGGGTGAGCAATCAGCCCCAGCATTTT CASSYGTGVSNQPQHF
TRBJ2-3 TRBV5-1 few TRBD1 TGCGCCAGCAGCGTTTTCAGGGGGAATGCAGATACGCAGTATTTT CASSVFRGNADTQYF
TRBJ2-7 TRBV20-1 NA NA TGCAGTGCTAGAGCCCTGGGACTCTACGAGCAGTACTTC CSARALGLYEQYF
TRBJ2-1 TRBV9 NA NA TGTGCCAGCAGCGAATCTCCAGGGGGGTACAATGAGCAGTTCTTC CASSESPGGYNEQFF
TRBJ1-5 TRBV5-1 few NA TGCGCCAGCAGCTTGGGATTAGGGGTGGGTCAGCCCCAGCATTTT CASSLGLGVGQPQHF
TRBJ2-1 TRBV7-2 NA NA TGTGCCAGCAGCTTAGCTAGCGCGGCCTACAATGAGCAGTTCTTC CASSLASAAYNEQFF
TRBJ1-1 TRBV30 NA NA TGTGCCTGGAGTCACCTAAACACTGAAGCTTTCTTT CAWSHLNTEAFF
TRBJ1-1 TRBV28 NA NA TGTGCCAGCAGTGCCCCGGCCGGAGCGAACACTGAAGCTTTCTTT CASSAPAGANTEAFF
TRBJ2-5 TRBV29-1 NA NA TGCAGCGTTGAAGTCCGTAGGGGGCAAGAGACCCAGTACTTC CSVEVRRGQETQYF
TRBJ1-2 TRBV25-1 NA NA TGTGCCAGCAGTGCTGGACTCTCCTATGGCTACACCTTC CASSAGLSYGYTF
TRBJ2-2 TRBV12-3/TRBV12-4 many TRBD1 TGTGCCAGCCGGACAGGGGGCACCGGGGAGCTGTTTTTT CASRTGGTGELFF
TRBJ1-4 TRBV20-1 few NA TGCAGTGCTAGACCCGGTTTAGGCGAAAAACTGTTTTTT CSARPGLGEKLFF
TRBJ2-1 TRBV12-3/TRBV12-4 NA TRBD2 TGTGCCAGCAGGCCTACTAGCGGGAAAATTAATGAGCAGTTCTTC CASRPTSGKINEQFF
TRBJ2-1 TRBV10-3 NA TRBD1 TGTGCCATCAGTCCAAGGACAGGGGACAATGAGCAGTTCTTC CAISPRTGDNEQFF
TRBJ2-5 TRBV5-1 NA TRBD2 TGCGCCAGCAGCCCTGGCGGGGGGGGTCACCAAGAGACCCAGTACTTC CASSPGGGGHQETQYF